The 32 T cell receptor beta chains presented below share a single source sample, sequenced in a study of graft-versus-host responses after intestinal transplantation. Profiling relied on immunoSEQ multiplex PCR, and the TCRdb table lists in-frame clones only, not all of them. The table has 90,000 to 100,000 clones, 86% seen once; the top ten hold around 1.4%. The sample here was PBMCs, taken 255 days after intestinal transplant. The receptors shown here come from a human patient who received an intestinal transplant, so some T cells may come from the graft donor.

The chain links TRBV27 to TRBJ2-1; D may be TRBD2 (6 bases). The CDR3 spans 16 residues. The V end was cut by 6 bases, the J end by 5 bases, with 20 bases between. Germline CDR1 MNHEY, CDR2 SMNVEV (reference sequence). CDR3 coding DNA: TGTGCCAGCAGGTCCCCTGCGGGACTGGCCAACAATGAGCAGTTCTTC. Residues: CASRSPAGLANNEQFF.

The rearrangement joins TRBV7-2 to TRBJ1-1; no firm D call. From germline, CDR1 is SGHTA and CDR2 FQGNSA. The CDR3 spans 14 residues. V gave up 2 bases and J gave up 3 bases, with 10 bases separating them. The CDR3 spells CASSLMARDTEAFF. In nucleotides, the CDR3 is TGTGCCAGCAGCTTAATGGCGAGGGACACTGAAGCTTTCTTT. The whole variable domain, filled in from reference TRBV7-2 and TRBJ1-1, reads GAGVSQSPSNKVTEKGKDVELRCDPISGHTALYWYRQSLGQGLEFLIYFQGNSAPDKSGLPSDRFSAERTGGSVSTLTIQRTQQEDSAVYLCASSLMARDTEAFFGQGTRLTVV.

The chain employs TRBV5-1 and TRBJ2-7; TRBD2 might be the D (6 bases). The CDR3 is 15 amino acids. Per the germline V gene, CDR1 is SGHRS and CDR2 is YFSETQ. V was clipped by 0 bases and J by 2 bases, with 12 bases between them. The CDR3 loop reads CASSLVSSETYEQYF. The DNA for the CDR3 is TGCGCCAGCAGCTTGGTTTCTAGCGAAACCTACGAGCAGTACTTC.

The chain combines TRBV2 with TRBJ2-3; D is perhaps TRBD1 (5 bases). The CDR3 runs 14 residues. V shed 4 bases and J shed 0 bases, with 8 bases lying between them. Germline lookup yields CDR1 SNHLY and CDR2 FYNNEI. CDR3 DNA: TGTGCCAGCAGTGTACAGGCGAGCACAGATACGCAGTATTTT. Protein: CASSVQASTDTQYF.

The CDR3 DNA reads as TGTGCCACCAGCAGAGAGGCAGGGGGCACAGATACGCAGTATTTT. It codes for CATSREAGGTDTQYF. This chain connects TRBV15 to TRBJ2-3; perhaps TRBD1 as D (6 bases). The germline CDR1 and CDR2 sequences are LNHNV and YYDKDF (reference sequence). The CDR3 totals 15 residues. Trimming shortened V by 0 bases and J by 1 base, and 8 bases separated the two germline ends.

This chain connects TRBV27 to TRBJ1-6; D is unresolved. The CDR3 sequence is 17 residues long. Germline V gene sequence: CDR1 MNHEY, CDR2 SMNVEV (reference sequence). The V end was cut by 5 bases, the J end by 7 bases, with 21 bases between. The CDR3 loop is CASSASAGSPRNSPLHF. Written as DNA, the CDR3 is TGTGCCAGCAGTGCATCCGCGGGCTCTCCCCGCAATTCACCCCTCCACTTT.

This rearrangement joins TRBV19 to TRBJ2-1; tentatively, D is TRBD2 (7 bases). Trimming shortened V by 6 bases and J by 3 bases, and 18 bases separated the two germline ends. The CDR3 length is 16 residues. Per the germline V gene, CDR1 is LNHDA and CDR2 is SQIVND (reference sequence). The CDR3, as DNA: TGTGCCAGTAGCCCTCTTGGGGGCGGGGGCTACAATGAGCAGTTCTTC. It specifies CASSPLGGGGYNEQFF.

The chain has TRBV5-1 and TRBJ2-1, with a tentative D call TRBD1 (5 bases). This CDR3 has 13 residues. Trimming left V 3 bases short and J 9 bases short, with 13 bases between. Germline assignment: CDR1 SGHRS and CDR2 YFSETQ. The CDR3 is CASSYGQGGEQFF. The CDR3 DNA reads as TGCGCCAGCAGCTACGGACAAGGCGGTGAGCAGTTCTTC.

The chain recombines TRBV2 with TRBJ2-7; 9 positions agree with TRBD1. This CDR3 region has 15 residues. V was pared by 4 bases and J by 3 bases, with 7 bases of the junction left unmatched. CDR1 is SNHLY and CDR2 is FYNNEI in the germline V gene. CDR3 protein: CASSGGDRELYEQYF. CDR3 nucleotide sequence: TGTGCCAGCAGTGGCGGGGACAGGGAACTCTACGAGCAGTACTTC.

This sequence joins TRBV6-6 and TRBJ2-7, with D uncertain. The CDR3 length is 14 residues. Looked up from germline, CDR1 is MNHNY and CDR2 is SVGAGI (reference sequence). Trimming stripped 4 bases from V and 2 bases from J, with 12 bases between. The CDR3 nucleotides read TGTGCCAGCAGTTCGGACGAGACCCCCTACGAGCAGTACTTC. Translating gives CASSSDETPYEQYF.

The chain carries TRBV5-6 and TRBJ2-3, with D possibly being TRBD1 or TRBD2 (5 bases each). The CDR3 consists of 16 residues. Germline V CDR1 and CDR2: SGHDT, YYEEEE. Trimming removed 1 base from V and 1 base from J, with 13 bases in between. The CDR3 spells CASSLTGLEGTDTQYF. As DNA, the CDR3 is TGTGCCAGCAGCTTGACGGGGCTGGAGGGCACAGATACGCAGTATTTT.

J is TRBJ2-5 and V is TRBV6-5; 8 nucleotides align to TRBD2. TRBJ2-7 matches the DNA end more closely, so the J call is doubtful. Per germline, CDR1 MNHEY and CDR2 SVGAGI. The CDR3 sequence is 15 residues long. CDR3 bases: TGTGCCAGCAGTTATCTAGCGGGCTCCTCCTACGAGCAGTACTTC. It yields the protein CASSYLAGSSYEQYF.

The chain links TRBV13 to TRBJ1-3; the match to TRBD1 covers 8 bases. Germline CDR1 is PRHDT and CDR2 is FYEKMQ (reference sequence). Germline trimming cut 5 bases from V and 1 base from J; bases unmatched to any gene: 4. The CDR3 runs 15 residues. The CDR3 sequence is CASSIDRGSGNTIYF. The CDR3 DNA is TGTGCCAGCAGCATAGACAGGGGATCTGGAAACACCATATATTTT.

The genes are TRBV6-5 and TRBJ1-5, with 7 bases fitting TRBD1. From germline, CDR1 is MNHEY and CDR2 SVGAGI. The CDR3 length is 13 residues. The V segment lost 8 bases and the J segment 6 bases; nucleotides outside the gene matches: 7. CDR3 bases: TGTGCCAGCGCTCAGGGGGGTGGTCAGCCCCAGCATTTT. It specifies CASAQGGGQPQHF.

The chain combines TRBV2 with TRBJ2-7; D not certain. CDR3 length: 14 amino acids. Germline-derived CDR1 and CDR2 are SNHLY and FYNNEI. The V end was cut by 2 bases, the J end by 3 bases, with 11 bases between. CDR3 sequence: CASSEQGVGYEQYF. Written as DNA, the CDR3 is TGTGCCAGCAGTGAACAAGGAGTCGGCTACGAGCAGTACTTC.

This clone was observed a single time. The J gene is TRBJ2-1, the V gene TRBV15; unclear D gene. Germline V CDR1 and CDR2: LNHNV, YYDKDF (reference sequence). CDR3 length: 14 residues. The ends were cut back, 0 bases at V and 3 bases at J, with 6 bases in the middle. CDR3 nucleotide sequence: TGTGCCACCAGCAGAGAGCCCGACTACAATGAGCAGTTCTTC. Its translation is CATSREPDYNEQFF.

This chain joins TRBV10-3 and TRBJ2-1; no firm D call. The V and J ends lost 10 bases and 4 bases respectively, with 11 bases between them. Germline loops: CDR1 ENHRY, CDR2 SYGVKD. The CDR3 length is 12 residues. CDR3 DNA sequence: TGTGCCACACACGCTAGTTACAATGAGCAGTTCTTC. Protein product: CATHASYNEQFF.

This chain joins TRBV6-1 and TRBJ1-6, with D uncertain. This CDR3 comprises 17 residues. CDR1 and CDR2 from the germline V gene are MNHNS and SASEGT. V was shortened by 3 bases and J by 0 bases, with 12 bases between the two germline ends. The CDR3 sequence: CASSEKEESSYNSPLHF. Here the CDR3 DNA reads TGTGCCAGCAGTGAGAAGGAGGAGAGCTCCTATAATTCACCCCTCCACTTT.

This clone was counted only a few times. The chain has TRBV7-6 and TRBJ2-1; 11 nucleotides match TRBD2. Trimming took 1 base from V and 0 from J; bases not matched to a gene: 8. The CDR3 consists of 19 residues. Looked up from germline, CDR1 is SGHVS and CDR2 is FNYEAQ. CDR3 nucleotide sequence: TGTGCCAGCAGCTTAGTTATAGCGGGGGGGATCAGCTCCTACAATGAGCAGTTCTTC. Protein sequence: CASSLVIAGGISSYNEQFF.

The rearrangement joins TRBV6-1 to TRBJ2-7; tentatively, D is TRBD2 (6 bases). This CDR3 is 16 amino acids long. Germline CDR1 is MNHNS and CDR2 is SASEGT. The V end lost 0 bases, the J end lost 1 base, and 13 bases lay between the germline ends. The CDR3 here is CASSEAPGDSSYEQYF. The CDR3 nucleotides are TGTGCCAGCAGTGAAGCGCCGGGGGATTCGTCCTACGAGCAGTACTTC.

The gene calls are TRBV7-3 and TRBJ1-6; TRBD1 might be the D (5 bases). The CDR3 is made up of 15 amino acids. Trimming cost V 8 bases and J 11 bases, with 22 bases left between them. The germline V gene encodes CDR1 SGHTA and CDR2 FQGTGA. CDR3 region: CASRTDRTPLTPLHF. Here the CDR3 DNA reads TGTGCCAGCCGTACCGACCGGACACCTCTGACACCCCTCCACTTT.

This chain uses TRBV6-5 with TRBJ1-6; D unclear. Germline values: CDR1 MNHEY, CDR2 SVGAGI. The CDR3 length is 13 residues. Trimming removed 6 bases at V and 0 bases at J, with 3 bases between. The CDR3 bases are TGTGCCAGCAGGGGCTCCTATAATTCACCCCTCCACTTT. It yields the protein CASRGSYNSPLHF.

The chain couples TRBV21-1 to TRBJ2-7; the table calls TRBD1, which could not be checked here. TRBV21-1 is noted as a pseudogene. The CDR3 consists of 15 residues. The CDR3 region has the DNA TGTGCCAGCAGCAAAGGAACAGTCCACTCCTACGAGCAGTACGTC. Translation gives CASSKGTVHSYEQYV.

The chain links TRBV7-8 to TRBJ2-7; D not resolved. The V end was cut by 1 base, the J end by 2 bases, with 9 bases between. CDR3 size: 14 residues. The germline V gene encodes CDR1 SGHVS and CDR2 FQNEAQ. For the CDR3, the DNA is TGTGCCAGCAGCTTAGGGGCGGCCACCTACGAGCAGTACTTC. As protein: CASSLGAATYEQYF.

This chain connects TRBV6-1 to TRBJ1-1; a weak D match, TRBD1 (5 bases). The CDR3 sequence is 13 residues long. Germline V gene data show CDR1 as MNHNS and CDR2 as SASEGT. V lost 4 bases and J lost 5, with 11 bases in between. This chain's CDR3 is CASSAPQGTEAFF. The CDR3 bases are TGTGCCAGCAGTGCGCCTCAGGGAACTGAAGCTTTCTTT.

This clone was detected only once. Other DNA sequences in this sample translate to the same CDR3. The chain recombines TRBV27 with TRBJ2-1; D perhaps matches TRBD1 (5 bases). The V gene's germline CDR1 is MNHEY and CDR2 SMNVEV (reference sequence). The ends were cut back, 2 bases at V and 7 bases at J, with 15 bases in the middle. The CDR3 is 15 amino acids. CDR3 in DNA: TGTGCCAGCAGTTTAACGCAAGGGGCTTCTAATGAGCAGTTCTTC. It yields the protein CASSLTQGASNEQFF.

The rearrangement joins TRBV5-4 to TRBJ2-1, with TRBD2 matching 8 bases. V lost 1 base to trimming and J lost 6 bases; unmatched junction nucleotides: 6. Germline loops: CDR1 SGHNT, CDR2 YYREEE (reference sequence). The CDR3 loop spans 15 amino acids. The CDR3 sequence: CASSLPGTSSNEQFF. The CDR3 DNA reads TGTGCCAGCAGCTTGCCCGGGACTAGTTCCAATGAGCAGTTCTTC. The full variable domain, its missing parts supplied by reference TRBV5-4 and TRBJ2-1, is ETGVTQSPTHLIKTRGQQVTLRCSSQSGHNTVSWYQQALGQGPQFIFQYYREEENGRGNFPPRFSGLQFPNYSSELNVNALELDDSALYLCASSLPGTSSNEQFFGPGTRLTVL.

The chain joins TRBV5-4 to TRBJ2-4, with 10 nucleotides matching TRBD1. Trimming took 4 bases from V and 6 from J; bases not matched to a gene: 7. The germline CDR1 and CDR2 sequences are SGHNT and YYREEE (reference sequence). CDR3 length: 15 residues. The chain's CDR3 is CASSTGTGVGNIQYF. CDR3 sequence (DNA): TGTGCCAGCAGCACTGGGACAGGGGTGGGAAACATTCAGTACTTC. Based on the CDR3 plus reference TRBV5-4 and TRBJ2-4, the full variable domain is ETGVTQSPTHLIKTRGQQVTLRCSSQSGHNTVSWYQQALGQGPQFIFQYYREEENGRGNFPPRFSGLQFPNYSSELNVNALELDDSALYLCASSTGTGVGNIQYFGAGTRLSVL.

The chain has TRBV10-2 and TRBJ2-5, with D perhaps assigned TRBD1 or TRBD2 (7 bases each). Trimming stripped 4 bases from V and 4 bases from J, with 13 bases between. The CDR3 consists of 14 residues. Germline assignment: CDR1 WSHSY and CDR2 SAAADI. The CDR3 DNA follows: TGCGCCAGCAGTGGACAGGGCGGGAGAGAGACCCAGTACTTC. Its protein product is CASSGQGGRETQYF.

The chain carries TRBV6-5 and TRBJ2-7, with 7 positions matching TRBD2. Germline V gene sequence: CDR1 MNHEY, CDR2 SVGAGI. CDR3 length equals 14 residues. With 5 bases clipped from V and 0 bases from J, the junction kept 4 bases outside the gene matches. CDR3 protein: CASSQAGSSYEQYF. Here the CDR3 DNA reads TGTGCCAGCAGTCAAGCGGGAAGCTCCTACGAGCAGTACTTC.

The V gene is TRBV28, the J gene TRBJ2-5; D is perhaps TRBD2 (6 bases). This CDR3 spans 15 amino acids. Germline-derived CDR1 and CDR2 are MDHEN and SYDVKM. V lost 5 bases and J lost 5, with 18 bases in between. CDR3 DNA: TGTGCCAGCAGTCCGGACGCCATTGGGGGGGAGACCCAGTACTTC. This translates into CASSPDAIGGETQYF.

This clone was observed a few times. The J gene is TRBJ2-5, the V gene TRBV7-3; the match to TRBD2 covers 9 bases. Germline lookup yields CDR1 SGHTA and CDR2 FQGTGA. The CDR3 consists of 15 residues. Unmatched junction bases numbered 6, after V lost 6 bases and J lost 1 base. The CDR3 is CASSLSGRSQETQYF. As DNA, the CDR3 is TGTGCCAGCAGTCTAAGCGGGAGGTCCCAAGAGACCCAGTACTTC.